Listed here is a single TCR beta chain. What antigen it recognizes has not been identified. It has no much larger one-base neighbor in the sample; base qualities were not kept. The germline V gene supplies CDR1 MGHRA and CDR2 YSYEKL. Trimming removed 4 bases from V and 1 base from J, leaving 11 bases between the germline ends. Taken from cysteine to phenylalanine, the CDR3 has 14 residues. Kept here is only the CDR3 DNA, which spans 42 bases and is read in frame from base 1. Library method: 5' RACE. A second 7 to 11 cycle PCR used a sample-barcoded 5' primer and a J-beta primer mix. A template-switch 5' adaptor carrying 12 random nucleotides introduced a unique molecular identifier onto each TCR beta cDNA molecule. At least 2.5 million CDR3-containing paired-end reads were obtained from each sample. The Mint cDNA synthesis kit, primed by a TRBC-specific oligonucleotide, was used to synthesize first-strand cDNA from all RNA. All cDNA was treated with uracil-DNA glycosylase and then went through a first 18-cycle PCR with the universal primers M1SS and BC2_uni_R. Under the source paper's analysis protocol: Normalization of each sample was performed by random selection of 1 million high-quality reads, each carrying a distinct molecular identifier. Reads sharing molecular identifiers were discarded rather than binned into consensus sequences. MiTCR, with a Q25 quality threshold and the strictest error-elimination algorithm, was used for CDR3 identification, clonotype clustering and error correction. A nonparametric unseen species model using Euler transformation provided a lower-bound estimate of total TCR beta diversity. TCRdb redid the processing of the public reads, applying fastp at Q25 and MiXCR, and retained in-frame beta chains. Records with the same CDR3 protein are collapsed into one entry carrying the most frequent genes and DNA. The V and J calls come from TCRdb's annotation, not from the publication. Here the sample has roughly 1.9 million distinct CDR3 sequences; about two fifths occur a single time. Together, the top ten hold more than 20% of the sample.

These data are taken from a study of blood T cells in healthy people across ages (dated by TCRdb to the mid-2010s). With respect to the entire study: In model experiments, roughly one uniquely barcoded TCR beta cDNA molecule per two T cells was captured by template switching. Using deep sequencing normalized with unique cDNA molecular identifiers, the study measured how TCR beta repertoire diversity changes with age. Four age groups were formed from the donors: young (average approximately 15 years), middle-aged (around 39), aged (around 68) and long-lived (more than 75). To avoid experimental bias, donors of different ages were randomly spread across the sequencing lanes. The study analyzed two additional independent replicas of 1 million unique cDNA reads from the same blood draw for two donors, one aged 18 to 30 and one aged 80 or older. On the study overall, not on this receptor specifically: There was a strong correlation between observed TCR beta diversity and the percentage of naive T cells measured by flow cytometry. Conclusive comparison of naive and antigen-experienced compartments was prevented by the profiling of bulk unsorted PBMCs. The CMV infection status of donors was not known, potentially confounding age-related changes in expanded clonotypes. Compared with the aged group, the long-lived group had more naive CD4+ T cells, fewer expanded clones and increased TCR diversity, suggesting age selection. Estimates of total diversity from one million sequenced T cells were regarded as lower bounds and underestimates. Observed TCR beta diversity per million T cells fell roughly linearly with age, and a significant reduction was already apparent by age approximately 41.

Donors were a few dozen systemically healthy Caucasian individuals from Russia aged about 6 to 100 years. Ten milliliters of peripheral blood were drawn from each donor into EDTA-treated Vacutainer tubes. Ficoll-Paque density-gradient centrifugation was used to isolate PBMCs, with at least 7 million obtained per sample. Total RNA, at least 6 micrograms per sample, was extracted from PBMCs with Trizol reagent. Naive CD45RAhigh/CD27high T cell percentages were measured by flow cytometry on a PBMC aliquot from every donor. This chain joins TRBV4-1 to TRBJ2-7; the D gene assignment is ambiguous. The sequence was collected from a human donor in good health. The sequencing sample was made of blood. Read as DNA, the sequence is TGCGCCAGCAGCCCTAACATCGATTCCTACGAGCAGTACTTC. It codes for CASSPNIDSYEQYF.